This TCR beta chain was obtained from a study of T cells in Graves' hyperthyroidism and ophthalmopathy. Study-wide findings and caveats: Blood also contained most expanded thyroid clonotypes above 0.001.

RNA transcripts were the template for amplifying TCR beta CDR3 regions. Primed by the HTBI set, a first-round RT-PCR was run on the TCR CDR3. TCRdb ran MiXCR on the multiplex PCR reads and lists one entry per CDR3 protein. There are 250,000 to 300,000 distinct CDR3 sequences in the sample; roughly 15% occur only once, and approximately 8.6% lies in the top ten. The CDR3 contains 14 residues. Trimming shortened V by 0 bases and J by 8 bases, and 11 bases separated the two germline ends. Germline-derived CDR1 and CDR2 are SGDLS and YYNGEE. The table lists this clonotype with many counts. Antigen specificity is unknown.

This clonotype was obtained from a woman aged 25 to 39 with Graves' hyperthyroidism that later progressed to Graves' ophthalmopathy. Sequencing used blood. The V gene is TRBV9, the J gene TRBJ1-4, with D unclear. CDR3 coding DNA: TGTGCCAGCAGCGTAGAAGTCCATAGCGAAAAACTGTTTTTT. Protein sequence: CASSVEVHSEKLFF.